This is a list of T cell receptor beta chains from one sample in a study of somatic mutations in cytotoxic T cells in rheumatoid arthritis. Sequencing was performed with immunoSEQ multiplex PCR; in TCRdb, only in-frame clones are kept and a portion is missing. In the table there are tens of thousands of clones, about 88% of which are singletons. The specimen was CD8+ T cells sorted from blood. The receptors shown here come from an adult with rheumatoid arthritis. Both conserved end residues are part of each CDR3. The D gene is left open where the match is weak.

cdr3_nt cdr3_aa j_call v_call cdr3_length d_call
TGTGCCAGCAGCTTATGGACCACAGGGGGGGAGCTGTTTTTT CASSLWTTGGELFF TRBJ2-2 TRBV7-3 14 .
TGTGCCAGCAGCCCTGACTTTGGGGACACTGAAGCTTTCTTT CASSPDFGDTEAFF TRBJ1-1 TRBV5-8 14 .
TGTGCCAGCAGCCGAGACGGGTACAATGAGCAGTTCTTC CASSRDGYNEQFF TRBJ2-1 TRBV7-9 13 .
TGTGCCACCAGCAGAGATAGGACAGGTCCTAATGGCTACACCTTC CATSRDRTGPNGYTF TRBJ1-2 TRBV15 15 TRBD1
TGTGCCAGCAGCCCGGGGGGGACTGCGGGGTATGCCGGGGAGCTGTTTTTT CASSPGGTAGYAGELFF TRBJ2-2 TRBV5-4 17 TRBD2
TGCGCCAGCAGCCAAGTTGGTGGGGGGGAAGACTATGGCTACACCTTC CASSQVGGGEDYGYTF TRBJ1-2 TRBV4-1 16 .
TGTGCCAGCAGTTACTCCGGGACTAGCCACTACGAGCAGTACTTC CASSYSGTSHYEQYF TRBJ2-7 TRBV27 15 TRBD2
TGCGCCAGCAGCCAAGTTAAGGGGGACACCGGGGAGCTGTTTTTT CASSQVKGDTGELFF TRBJ2-2 TRBV4-1 15 .
TGCGCCAGCAGCAAGCAACTAGCGGGGGGAATCAATGAGCAGTTCTTC CASSKQLAGGINEQFF TRBJ2-1 TRBV4-1 16 TRBD2
TGTGCCAGCAGTTTATGGGACACCCACACAGATACGCAGTATTTT CASSLWDTHTDTQYF TRBJ2-3 TRBV27 15 .
TGTGCCAGCAGTGTCCCGGGACAGGGTGATCAAGCCAAAAACATTCAGTACTTC CASSVPGQGDQAKNIQYF TRBJ2-4 TRBV2 18 TRBD1
TGCGCCAGCAGCTTGGGGGGTGGTCCCTACAATGAGCAGTTCTTC CASSLGGGPYNEQFF TRBJ2-1 TRBV5-1 15 .
TGTGCCAGTAGTATAGAAGGCCAGAACCTTAATGAAAAACTGTTTTTT CASSIEGQNLNEKLFF TRBJ1-4 TRBV19 16 .
TGTGCCAGCAGCTTAGTGACAGGGTTCTCCAATCAGCCCCAGCATTTT CASSLVTGFSNQPQHF TRBJ1-5 TRBV7-9 16 TRBD1
TGTGCCAGCAGTGAAGCTGCCTTTCAGCCCCAGCATTTT CASSEAAFQPQHF TRBJ1-5 TRBV2 13 .